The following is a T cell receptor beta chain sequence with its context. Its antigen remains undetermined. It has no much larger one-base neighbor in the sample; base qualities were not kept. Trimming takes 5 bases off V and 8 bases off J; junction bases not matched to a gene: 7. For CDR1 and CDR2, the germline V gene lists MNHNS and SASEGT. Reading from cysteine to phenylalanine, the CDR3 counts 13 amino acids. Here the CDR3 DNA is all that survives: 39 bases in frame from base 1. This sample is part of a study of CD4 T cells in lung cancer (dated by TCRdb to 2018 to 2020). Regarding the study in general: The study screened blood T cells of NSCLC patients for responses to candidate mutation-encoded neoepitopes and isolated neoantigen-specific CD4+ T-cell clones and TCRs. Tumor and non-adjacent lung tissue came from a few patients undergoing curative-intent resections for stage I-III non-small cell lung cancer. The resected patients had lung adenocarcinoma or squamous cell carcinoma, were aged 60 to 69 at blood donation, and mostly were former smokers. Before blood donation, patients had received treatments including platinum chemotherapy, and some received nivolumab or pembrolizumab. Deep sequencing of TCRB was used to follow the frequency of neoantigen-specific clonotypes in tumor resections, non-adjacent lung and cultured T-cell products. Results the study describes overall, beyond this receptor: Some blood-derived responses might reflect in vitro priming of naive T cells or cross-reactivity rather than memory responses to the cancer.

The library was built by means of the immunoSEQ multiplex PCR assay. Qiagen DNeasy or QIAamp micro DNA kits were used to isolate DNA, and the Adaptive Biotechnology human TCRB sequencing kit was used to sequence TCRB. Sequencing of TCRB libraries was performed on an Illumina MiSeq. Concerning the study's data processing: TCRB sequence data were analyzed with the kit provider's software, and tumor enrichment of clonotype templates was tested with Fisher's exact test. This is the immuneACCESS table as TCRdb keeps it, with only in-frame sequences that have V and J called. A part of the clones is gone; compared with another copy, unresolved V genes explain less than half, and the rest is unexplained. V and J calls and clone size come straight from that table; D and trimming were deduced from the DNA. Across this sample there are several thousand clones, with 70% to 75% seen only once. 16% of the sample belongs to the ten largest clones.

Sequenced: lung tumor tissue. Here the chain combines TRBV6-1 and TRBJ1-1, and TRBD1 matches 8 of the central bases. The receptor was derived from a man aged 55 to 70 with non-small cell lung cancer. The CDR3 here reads CASSTLGQGEAFF. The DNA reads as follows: TGTGCCAGCAGTACCTTAGGACAGGGAGAAGCTTTCTTT.